This T cell receptor beta chain was recovered during a study of Ad26.COV2.S vaccination and SARS-CoV-2 variants. Background on the study: The donor was enrolled in the Ad26.COV2.S arm of the COV1001 trial.

To note about this clone: Its cognate antigen is unknown.

This CDR3 is built from 15 residues. J gave up 6 bases and V 3 bases, and 8 bases lay outside the gene matches. The V gene's germline CDR1 is SGDLS and CDR2 YYNGEE. Study-level results: It is possible that the TCR breadth and depth analyses underestimated the total T cell responses. Placebo and vaccine recipients had non-spike TCR breadth that was similar. Greater spike-specific TCR breadth was seen in vaccine recipients than in placebo recipients.

Treatment denoted: 15 to 20 received Ad26.COV2.S at low or high dose, single or two shots; roughly 5 received placebo; per-sample allocation not given. It was on day 63 after the first vaccine or placebo injection that samples were taken. The repertoire was sequenced with immunoSEQ multiplex PCR; TCRdb's copy has only in-frame clones and lacks some. This sample has some 390,000 clones; approximately 91% occur once, and the top ten carry under 2%. The specimen was peripheral blood, collected in a trial of Ad26.COV2.S vaccine versus placebo. The chain has TRBV9 and TRBJ2-1; 8 bases map to TRBD2. The receptor was isolated from a person between 18 and 59 years old who received the Ad26.COV2.S COVID-19 vaccine or a placebo. The DNA for the CDR3 is TGTGCCAGCAGCGGTACTAGCGGTAAAACCAATGAGCAGTTCTTC. It is translated as CASSGTSGKTNEQFF. Looking up the rest from reference TRBV9 and TRBJ2-1 gives the full variable domain: DSGVTQTPKHLITATGQRVTLRCSPRSGDLSVYWYQQSLDQGLQFLIQYYNGEERAKGNILERFSAQQFPDLHSELNLSSLELGDSALYFCASSGTSGKTNEQFFGPGTRLTVL.